The 10 T cell receptor beta chains listed next were all sequenced from one sample in a study of cytomegalovirus exposure and HLA in healthy donors (dated by TCRdb to about 2017). Libraries were prepared through the immunoSEQ multiplex PCR assay. TCRdb re-hosts the immuneACCESS table, in-frame sequences only. Its copies lack some clones; in the studies checked, an unresolved V gene accounts for under half of them, and the cause for the rest is not known. The sample table shows some 80,000 clones, and about 96% are seen once. The biggest ten clones account for approximately 1.3% of the sample. The sequenced sample was PBMCs. These receptors were collected from a young woman in good health and CMV-seronegative.

This rearrangement joins TRBV27 to TRBJ2-3; tentative D call: TRBD1 (5 bases). With 5 bases removed from V and 0 bases from J, the gap between germline ends came to 12 bases. In germline, CDR1 is MNHEY, CDR2 SMNVEV (reference sequence). This CDR3 is built from 15 residues. CDR3 nucleotides: TGTGCCAGCAGTAGGTGGCAGGGTAGCACAGATACGCAGTATTTT. Translating gives CASSRWQGSTDTQYF.

The rearrangement joins TRBV27 to TRBJ1-5, with D possibly being TRBD1 (6 bases). V lost 9 bases to trimming and J lost 3 bases, with 12 bases between them. This CDR3 has 13 amino acids. Germline-derived CDR1 and CDR2 are MNHEY and SMNVEV (reference sequence). This CDR3 is CASRGGANQPQHF. For the CDR3, the DNA is TGTGCCAGTAGAGGGGGGGCCAATCAGCCCCAGCATTTT.

This clone is a singleton in its sample. The rearrangement joins TRBV10-1 to TRBJ2-1; 8 bases match TRBD2. The germline gives CDR1 WNHNN, CDR2 SYGVQD (reference sequence). V lost 2 bases and J lost 7; bases outside the gene matches: 4. The CDR3 contains 14 residues. CDR3 protein: CASSEPGLGNEQFF. DNA of the CDR3: TGCGCCAGCAGTGAGCCGGGACTAGGGAATGAGCAGTTCTTC.

This sequence joins TRBV5-1 and TRBJ2-1; 8 nucleotides match TRBD1. CDR1 and CDR2 (germline): SGHRS, YFSETQ. The CDR3 consists of 15 residues. V trimming: 2 bases; J trimming: 5 bases; junction bases outside the gene matches: 6. The CDR3 DNA follows: TGCGCCAGCAGCTTACCGGGACAGGAGAACAATGAGCAGTTCTTC. This translates into CASSLPGQENNEQFF.

The V and J genes are TRBV28 and TRBJ2-4; a possible D gene is TRBD2 (5 bases). The CDR3 runs to 14 residues. V was trimmed by 7 bases and J by 7 bases, leaving 17 bases between them. Per the germline V gene, CDR1 is MDHEN and CDR2 is SYDVKM. CDR3: CASTPGGSGNIQYF. The CDR3 DNA reads as TGTGCCAGCACTCCCGGTGGGAGTGGTAACATTCAGTACTTC.

V usage is TRBV5-1 and J usage is TRBJ2-7; 9 bases agree with TRBD1. The CDR3 sequence is 15 residues long. The germline CDR1 and CDR2 sequences are SGHRS and YFSETQ. V dropped 2 bases and J dropped 2; count of bases not matched to a gene: 5. CDR3 sequence (DNA): TGCGCCAGCAGCTTACTCGACAGGGGGACCTACGAGCAGTACTTC. The encoded protein is CASSLLDRGTYEQYF.

The rearrangement links TRBV7-5 to TRBJ1-5; the table gives TRBD1 as D, unverified against the DNA. TRBV7-5 is deemed a pseudogene. The CDR3 extends over 14 amino acids. The CDR3 is CARSPQGALKPQHF. The CDR3 DNA follows: TGTGCCAGAAGCCCGCAGGGGGCTCTTAAGCCCCAGCATTTT.

The chain employs TRBV5-1 and TRBJ1-2, with 7 bases that match TRBD1. CDR1 SGHRS and CDR2 YFSETQ come from the germline V gene. CDR3 size: 16 residues. The V gene end was trimmed by 0 bases and the J gene end by 3 bases; junction bases not matched to a gene: 8. The CDR3 DNA sequence: TGCGCCAGCAGCTTGGAGGGGGCAACTTCCCACTATGGCTACACCTTC. This codes for CASSLEGATSHYGYTF.

This clone occurred once. This sequence joins TRBV7-8 and TRBJ1-2; TRBD1 is a possible D gene (5 bases). The CDR3 has 13 amino acids. V lost 5 bases to trimming and J lost 6 bases, with 13 bases between them. Germline CDR1 is SGHVS and CDR2 is FQNEAQ. CDR3 sequence (DNA): TGTGCCAGCAGCAGGAAGGGGCCCAATGGCTACACCTTC. It yields the protein CASSRKGPNGYTF.

The CDR3 here is CATSRDPSLASSTDTQYF. CDR3 nucleotide sequence: TGTGCCACCAGCAGAGACCCCTCGCTAGCGTCTAGCACAGATACGCAGTATTTT. V gene TRBV15 combines with J gene TRBJ2-3; D may be TRBD2 (6 bases). The CDR3 spans 18 residues. Looked up from germline, CDR1 is LNHNV and CDR2 is YYDKDF (reference sequence). V shed 0 bases and J shed 0 bases, with 16 bases lying between them.